The 30 T cell receptor beta chains below all came from one sample that was sequenced in a study of blood T cell repertoires in COVID-19. Produced via immunoSEQ multiplex PCR; TCRdb's table is partial and in-frame only. The repertoire includes a few hundred thousand clones, approximately 85% of them detected once, and more than 2% sits in the top ten. The sequencing input was PBMCs or T cells enriched from blood (not recorded which). These receptors originate from a man aged 25 to 40 who had recovered from COVID-19.

This sequence joins TRBV24-1 and TRBJ1-5, with D unresolved. CDR1 is KGHDR, CDR2 SFDVKD, per germline. The V end lost 9 bases, the J end lost 0 bases, and 17 bases lay between the germline ends. The CDR3 has 16 amino acids. The CDR3 loop is CATSAGGETSNQPQHF. The DNA of the CDR3 is TGTGCCACCTCGGCAGGAGGAGAAACTAGCAATCAGCCCCAGCATTTT.

The V call is TRBV5-6, the J call TRBJ2-7, with D unresolved. Germline V gene data show CDR1 as SGHDT and CDR2 as YYEEEE. The CDR3 length is 11 residues. Trimming removed 0 bases at V and 6 bases at J, with 4 bases between. The CDR3 loop is CASSLAGEQYF. The CDR3 nucleotides read TGTGCCAGCAGCTTGGCCGGCGAGCAGTACTTC.

This chain connects TRBV5-1 to TRBJ1-1, with 7 nucleotides matching TRBD1. This CDR3 has 13 residues. The germline V gene encodes CDR1 SGHRS and CDR2 YFSETQ. V shed 4 bases, J shed 11 bases, and the junction held 11 bases outside the gene matches. The DNA for the CDR3 is TGCGCCAGCAGCGTCGGGACAGCCCATGGGGCTTTCTTT. It translates to CASSVGTAHGAFF.

The J gene is TRBJ1-5, the V gene TRBV29-1; TRBD1 matches 11 bases. The J segment lost 6 bases and the V segment lost 4 bases, leaving 5 bases of the junction unmatched. The CDR3 covers 14 residues. The V gene's germline CDR1 is SQVTM and CDR2 ANQGSEA. The CDR3 bases are TGCAGCGTTGGAGGACAGGGGGCAGGTCAGCCCCAGCATTTT. Residues: CSVGGQGAGQPQHF. Full variable domain (rest looked up from reference TRBV29-1 and TRBJ1-5): SAVISQKPSRDICQRGTSLTIQCQVDSQVTMMFWYRQQPGQSLTLIATANQGSEATYESGFVIDKFPISRPNLTFSTLTVSNMSPEDSSIYLCSVGGQGAGQPQHFGDGTRLSIL.

The J gene is TRBJ1-2, the V gene TRBV7-9; TRBD1 might be the D (5 bases). The CDR3 sequence is 15 residues long. The germline CDR1 and CDR2 sequences are SEHNR and FQNEAQ (reference sequence). Trimming took off 1 base at V and 2 bases at J, with 11 bases between the two ends. As DNA, the CDR3 is TGTGCCAGCAGCTTAGAGGCAGGGCCAAACTATGGCTACACCTTC. It encodes CASSLEAGPNYGYTF.

J is TRBJ2-5 and V is TRBV6-5, with D tentatively TRBD2 (6 bases). Per germline, CDR1 MNHEY and CDR2 SVGAGI. V gave up 7 bases and J gave up 2 bases, with 14 bases separating them. The CDR3 extends over 14 amino acids. The CDR3 protein is CASILGTQQETQYF. The DNA of the CDR3 is TGTGCCAGCATTCTCGGGACTCAACAAGAGACCCAGTACTTC.

DNA of the CDR3: TGTGCCAGCAGCGTAGGTGAGCGGGGGGCAGATGAGCAGTTCTTC. It is translated as CASSVGERGADEQFF. V is TRBV9 and J is TRBJ2-1; 9 bases line up with TRBD2. The junction had 6 bases not matched to a gene; V was cut back by 0 bases and J by 8 bases. The CDR3 has 15 residues. The germline CDR1 and CDR2 sequences are SGDLS and YYNGEE.

The chain uses TRBV11-2 and TRBJ1-1; perhaps TRBD1 as D (5 bases). Trimming took off 2 bases at V and 4 bases at J, with 14 bases between the two ends. Germline lookup yields CDR1 SGHAT and CDR2 FQNNGV. The CDR3 sequence is 15 residues long. CDR3 loop: CASSLRQGGTTEAFF. CDR3 DNA: TGTGCCAGCAGCTTACGGCAGGGAGGGACCACTGAAGCTTTCTTT.

This clone was recorded a few times. V is TRBV7-6 and J is TRBJ2-1, with 11 bases matching TRBD2. The CDR3 is 18 residues long. Germline trimming cut 1 base from V and 5 bases from J; bases unmatched to any gene: 10. Germline CDR1 and CDR2: SGHVS and FNYEAQ. CDR3 amino acids: CASSLVLASGGPNNEQFF. CDR3 DNA sequence: TGTGCCAGCAGCTTAGTGCTGGCTAGCGGGGGGCCGAACAATGAGCAGTTCTTC.

V and J are TRBV7-9 and TRBJ1-6, with a possible D match to TRBD1 (6 bases). The CDR3 loop spans 16 amino acids. V lost 2 bases to trimming and J lost 7 bases, with 15 bases between them. Germline V lookup: CDR1 SEHNR, CDR2 FQNEAQ (reference sequence). The CDR3 loop is CASSLSYGTRNSPLHF. DNA for the CDR3: TGTGCCAGCAGCTTATCTTATGGGACAAGAAATTCACCCCTCCACTTT.

Of note for this clone: This CDR3 is also generated by other DNA sequences in the sample. The CDR3 DNA reads as TGTGCCAGCTCACCCGACAGTAACTATGGCTACACCTTC. Translating gives CASSPDSNYGYTF. This rearrangement joins TRBV18 to TRBJ1-2, with a weak D call TRBD1 (5 bases). V shed 3 bases and J shed 1 base, with 6 bases lying between them. Germline lookup yields CDR1 KGHSH and CDR2 LQKENI. The CDR3 consists of 13 residues.

V usage is TRBV7-6 and J usage is TRBJ1-2; weak D call: TRBD1 (5 bases). The germline V gene encodes CDR1 SGHVS and CDR2 FNYEAQ. The CDR3 totals 15 residues. Trimming shortened V by 2 bases and J by 7 bases, and 17 bases separated the two germline ends. In nucleotides, the CDR3 is TGTGCCAGCAGCTTAAAGCAGGGAGGGACCTCTGGCTACACCTTC. This encodes CASSLKQGGTSGYTF.

The chain joins TRBV24-1 to TRBJ2-5, with 8 positions matching TRBD2. The germline V gene has CDR1 KGHDR and CDR2 SFDVKD. V was pared by 2 bases and J by 2 bases, with 6 bases of the junction left unmatched. The length of the CDR3 is 16 residues. The CDR3 nucleotides read TGTGCCACCAGTGATTGGGGCGAGCGGGGGCAAGAGACCCAGTACTTC. This codes for CATSDWGERGQETQYF.

This chain joins TRBV10-3 and TRBJ1-1, with D perhaps TRBD1 (5 bases). The V gene's germline CDR1 is ENHRY and CDR2 SYGVKD. This CDR3 has 12 residues. V gave up 5 bases and J gave up 6 bases, with 10 bases separating them. The CDR3 here is CAISTRASEAFF. As DNA, the CDR3 is TGTGCCATCAGTACCAGGGCCTCTGAAGCTTTCTTT.

The chain recombines TRBV11-2 with TRBJ1-5, with D perhaps TRBD1 (5 bases). The germline V and J ends were trimmed by 5 bases and 7 bases, with 9 bases remaining between them. The CDR3 extends over 12 amino acids. Germline CDR1 and CDR2: SGHAT and FQNNGV. The CDR3 reads CASSPTVQPQHF. The CDR3 nucleotides are TGTGCCAGCAGCCCGACAGTACAGCCCCAGCATTTT.

This chain joins TRBV5-1 and TRBJ2-7, with D possibly TRBD1 on 6 matching bases. CDR1 SGHRS and CDR2 YFSETQ come from the germline V gene. CDR3 size: 16 residues. V shed 0 bases and J shed 4 bases, with 17 bases lying between them. In DNA form, the CDR3 reads TGCGCCAGCAGCTTGGATTGGGACACGGAATATTACGAGCAGTACTTC. It yields the protein CASSLDWDTEYYEQYF. Full variable domain (rest looked up from reference TRBV5-1 and TRBJ2-7): KAGVTQTPRYLIKTRGQQVTLSCSPISGHRSVSWYQQTPGQGLQFLFEYFSETQRNKGNFPGRFSGRQFSNSRSEMNVSTLELGDSALYLCASSLDWDTEYYEQYFGPGTRLTVT.

The chain uses TRBV5-4 and TRBJ1-1; D is undetermined. Germline V CDR1 and CDR2: SGHNT, YYREEE (reference sequence). The germline V and J ends were trimmed by 3 bases and 2 bases, with 5 bases remaining between them. This CDR3 spans 12 amino acids. The CDR3 is CASSWANTEAFF. The CDR3 DNA is TGTGCCAGCAGCTGGGCTAACACTGAAGCTTTCTTT.

J is TRBJ1-4 and V is TRBV4-2; maybe TRBD1 (5 bases). V shed 0 bases and J shed 8 bases, with 13 bases lying between them. Germline V gene sequence: CDR1 LGHNA, CDR2 YNFKEQ. This CDR3 contains 15 residues. CDR3 region: CASSQDPRVGEKLFF. The CDR3 DNA reads as TGTGCCAGCAGCCAAGACCCCAGGGTAGGGGAAAAACTGTTTTTT.

Here the CDR3 reads CASSLALANTEAFF. The CDR3 DNA reads as TGTGCCAGCAGCTTAGCGCTGGCGAACACTGAAGCTTTCTTT. The V call is TRBV7-2, the J call TRBJ1-1; D is unclear. Germline V gives CDR1 SGHTA, CDR2 FQGNSA. This CDR3 has 14 residues. The V gene lost 0 bases and the J gene lost 1 base, with 6 bases spanning the gap.

The chain joins TRBV3-1 (or the pseudogene TRBV3-2) to TRBJ1-2; 7 bases align to TRBD1. CDR1 is LGHDT, CDR2 YNNKEL, per germline (reference sequence). CDR3 length: 13 amino acids. The trim removed 6 bases at V and 2 bases at J, leaving 3 bases unmatched. The CDR3 region has the DNA TGTGCCAGCAGATTGACAGGGAACTATGGCTACACCTTC. It translates to CASRLTGNYGYTF.

The J gene is TRBJ2-5, the V gene TRBV12-3 or TRBV12-4; TRBD2 aligns across 11 bases. This CDR3 is built from 13 residues. J lost 5 bases, V lost 8 bases, and 4 bases had no gene match. DNA for the CDR3: TGTGCCAGCTCTAGCGGGGGGCGGGAGACCCAGTACTTC. It is translated as CASSSGGRETQYF.

The chain recombines TRBV3-1 (or the pseudogene TRBV3-2) with TRBJ2-5, with D perhaps TRBD1 (6 bases). CDR3 length equals 15 residues. Looked up from germline, CDR1 is LGHDT and CDR2 is YNNKEL (reference sequence). Trimming took 3 bases from V and 5 from J, leaving 16 bases between them. The CDR3 DNA follows: TGTGCCAGCAGCCAGGGGTCTTGGGGGCGGGAGACCCAGTACTTC. Translated, it gives CASSQGSWGRETQYF.

V and J are TRBV27 and TRBJ1-3, with D perhaps matching TRBD1 (6 bases). The germline V gene has CDR1 MNHEY and CDR2 SMNVEV (reference sequence). The CDR3 sequence is 17 residues long. V was pared by 5 bases and J by 4 bases, with 21 bases between. The CDR3 nucleotides read TGTGCCAGCAGTATAGAGCAGGGGTTTTCTAGCGGAAACACCATATATTTT. Translating it yields CASSIEQGFSSGNTIYF.

This clone was counted once. The gene calls are TRBV9 and TRBJ2-7, with a weak D call TRBD1 (6 bases). Germline V gives CDR1 SGDLS, CDR2 YYNGEE. V was shortened by 2 bases and J by 3 bases, with 15 bases between the two germline ends. CDR3 size: 15 residues. CDR3 sequence: CASSVDGTSLYEQYF. CDR3 coding DNA: TGTGCCAGCAGCGTGGACGGGACATCCCTCTACGAGCAGTACTTC.

The V and J genes are TRBV20-1 and TRBJ2-7, with no clear D. V was clipped by 4 bases and J by 4 bases, with 8 bases between them. This CDR3 is built from 11 residues. Germline assignment: CDR1 DFQATT and CDR2 SNEGSKA (reference sequence). CDR3 DNA sequence: TGCAGTGCTACGGTCGTGTACGAGCAGTACTTC. It codes for CSATVVYEQYF.

This clone was detected only a few times. The genes are TRBV19 and TRBJ1-2, with D perhaps matching TRBD1 (5 bases). This CDR3 spans 14 amino acids. Germline V gene lookup returns CDR1 LNHDA and CDR2 SQIVND (reference sequence). V shed 3 bases and J shed 5 bases, with 13 bases lying between them. This CDR3 reads CASSIRQMVYGYTF. The CDR3 bases are TGTGCCAGTAGTATCCGACAGATGGTGTATGGCTACACCTTC.

V is TRBV3-1 (or the pseudogene TRBV3-2) and J is TRBJ1-2; a possible D gene is TRBD1 (5 bases). The germline V and J ends were trimmed by 0 bases and 7 bases, with 9 bases remaining between them. Germline CDR1 and CDR2: LGHDT and YNNKEL (reference sequence). The CDR3 consists of 13 residues. The CDR3, as DNA: TGTGCCAGCAGCCAAGATGGGGACTTTGGCTACACCTTC. It is translated as CASSQDGDFGYTF.

The chain has TRBV7-2 and TRBJ1-4; 11 nucleotides match TRBD1. The CDR3 runs 16 residues. Germline V gene sequence: CDR1 SGHTA, CDR2 FQGNSA. V shed 5 bases, J shed 3 bases, and the junction held 5 bases outside the gene matches. The CDR3 DNA follows: TGTGCCAGCAGCCTAGGACAGGGGGCTCCTAATGAAAAACTGTTTTTT. Encoded protein: CASSLGQGAPNEKLFF.

V is TRBV4-2 and J is TRBJ1-4; 8 bases align to TRBD1. The V segment lost 3 bases and the J segment 4 bases; nucleotides outside the gene matches: 16. Germline V gene sequence: CDR1 LGHNA, CDR2 YNFKEQ. The CDR3 covers 19 residues. The DNA for the CDR3 is TGTGCCAGCAGCCACGACGGACAGGGCGTATTCGGATTTAATGAAAAACTGTTTTTT. Encoded protein: CASSHDGQGVFGFNEKLFF.

The CDR3: CATSDLGGSGYTF. In DNA form, the CDR3 reads TGTGCCACCAGTGATTTGGGGGGGAGCGGCTACACCTTC. The genes are TRBV24-1 and TRBJ1-2; tentatively, D is TRBD1 (5 bases). Trimming took 0 bases from V and 8 from J, leaving 9 bases between them. CDR1 KGHDR and CDR2 SFDVKD come from the germline V gene. This CDR3 comprises 13 residues.